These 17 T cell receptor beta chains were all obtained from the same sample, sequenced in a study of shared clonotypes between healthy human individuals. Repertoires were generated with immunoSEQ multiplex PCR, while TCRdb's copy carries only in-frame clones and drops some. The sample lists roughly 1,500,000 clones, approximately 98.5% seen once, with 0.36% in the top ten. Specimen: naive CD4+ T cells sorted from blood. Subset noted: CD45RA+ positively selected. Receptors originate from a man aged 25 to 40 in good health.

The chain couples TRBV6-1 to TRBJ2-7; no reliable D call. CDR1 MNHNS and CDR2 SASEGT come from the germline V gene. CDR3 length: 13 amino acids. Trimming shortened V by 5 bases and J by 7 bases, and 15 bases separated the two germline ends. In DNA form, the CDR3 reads TGTGCCAGCAGTCCTACAGCCTTTCGGGAGCAGTACTTC. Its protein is CASSPTAFREQYF.

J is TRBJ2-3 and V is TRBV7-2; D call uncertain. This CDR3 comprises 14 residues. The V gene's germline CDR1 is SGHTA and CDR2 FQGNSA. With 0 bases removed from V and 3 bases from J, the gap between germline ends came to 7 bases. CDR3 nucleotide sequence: TGTGCCAGCAGCTTAGCGGTAGATACAGATACGCAGTATTTT. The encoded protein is CASSLAVDTDTQYF.

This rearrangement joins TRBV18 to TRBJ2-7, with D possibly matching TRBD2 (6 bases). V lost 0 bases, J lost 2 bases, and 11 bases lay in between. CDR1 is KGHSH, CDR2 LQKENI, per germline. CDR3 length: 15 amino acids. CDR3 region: CASSPPMGGPYEQYF. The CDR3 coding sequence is TGTGCCAGCTCACCACCGATGGGGGGTCCCTACGAGCAGTACTTC. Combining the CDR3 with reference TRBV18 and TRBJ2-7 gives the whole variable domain NAGVMQNPRHLVRRRGQEARLRCSPMKGHSHVYWYRQLPEEGLKFMVYLQKENIIDESGMPKERFSAEFPKEGPSILRIQQVVRGDSAAYFCASSPPMGGPYEQYFGPGTRLTVT.

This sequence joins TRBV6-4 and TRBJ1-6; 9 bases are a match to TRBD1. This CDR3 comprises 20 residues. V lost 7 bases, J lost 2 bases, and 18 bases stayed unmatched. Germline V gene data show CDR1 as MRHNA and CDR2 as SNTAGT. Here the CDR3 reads CASTSTAGGQGIAYNSPLHF. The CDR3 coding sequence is TGTGCCAGCACCTCCACTGCTGGGGGACAGGGTATCGCCTATAATTCACCCCTCCACTTT.

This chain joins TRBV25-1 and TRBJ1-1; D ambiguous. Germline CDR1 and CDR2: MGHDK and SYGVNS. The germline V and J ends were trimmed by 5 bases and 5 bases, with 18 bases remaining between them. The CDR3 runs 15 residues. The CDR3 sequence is CASSQLNRLGTEAFF. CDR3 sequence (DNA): TGTGCCAGCAGTCAACTAAACCGACTTGGGACTGAAGCTTTCTTT.

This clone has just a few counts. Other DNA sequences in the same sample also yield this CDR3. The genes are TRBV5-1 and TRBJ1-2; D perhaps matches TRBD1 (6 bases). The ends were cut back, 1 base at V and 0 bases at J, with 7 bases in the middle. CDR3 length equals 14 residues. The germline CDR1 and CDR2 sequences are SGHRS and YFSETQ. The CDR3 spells CASSLTGTNYGYTF. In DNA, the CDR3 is TGCGCCAGCAGCTTGACAGGGACTAACTATGGCTACACCTTC.

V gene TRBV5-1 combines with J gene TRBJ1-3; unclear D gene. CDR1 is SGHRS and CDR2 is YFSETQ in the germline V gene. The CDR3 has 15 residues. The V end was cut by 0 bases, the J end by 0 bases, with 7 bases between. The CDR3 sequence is CASSLERSSGNTIYF. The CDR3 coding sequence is TGCGCCAGCAGCTTGGAGAGAAGCTCTGGAAACACCATATATTTT. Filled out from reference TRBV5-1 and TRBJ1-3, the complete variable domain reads KAGVTQTPRYLIKTRGQQVTLSCSPISGHRSVSWYQQTPGQGLQFLFEYFSETQRNKGNFPGRFSGRQFSNSRSEMNVSTLELGDSALYLCASSLERSSGNTIYFGEGSWLTVV.

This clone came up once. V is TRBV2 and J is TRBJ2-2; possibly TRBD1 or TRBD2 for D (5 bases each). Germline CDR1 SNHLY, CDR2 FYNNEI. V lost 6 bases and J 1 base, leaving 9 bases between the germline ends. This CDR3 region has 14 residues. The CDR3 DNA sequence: TGTGCCAGCAGCCGGGGCTGGAACACCGGGGAGCTGTTTTTT. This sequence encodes CASSRGWNTGELFF.

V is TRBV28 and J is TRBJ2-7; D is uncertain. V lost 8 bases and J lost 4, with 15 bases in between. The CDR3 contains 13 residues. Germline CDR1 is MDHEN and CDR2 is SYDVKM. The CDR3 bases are TGTGCCAGCCTTTCGCGGTGGACGTACGAGCAGTACTTC. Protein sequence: CASLSRWTYEQYF.

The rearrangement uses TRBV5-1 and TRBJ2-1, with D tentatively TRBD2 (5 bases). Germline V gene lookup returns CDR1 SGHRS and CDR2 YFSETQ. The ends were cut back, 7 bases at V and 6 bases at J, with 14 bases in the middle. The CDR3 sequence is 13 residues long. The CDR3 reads CASWTPSGNEQFF. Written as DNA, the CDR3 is TGCGCCAGCTGGACCCCCAGCGGCAATGAGCAGTTCTTC.

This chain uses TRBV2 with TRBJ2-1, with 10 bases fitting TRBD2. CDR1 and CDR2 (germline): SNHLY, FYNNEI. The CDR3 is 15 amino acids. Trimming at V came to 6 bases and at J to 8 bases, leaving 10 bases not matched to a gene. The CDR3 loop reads CASRGSSGGFDEQFF. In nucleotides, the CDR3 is TGTGCCAGCAGGGGGTCTAGCGGGGGCTTCGATGAGCAGTTCTTC.

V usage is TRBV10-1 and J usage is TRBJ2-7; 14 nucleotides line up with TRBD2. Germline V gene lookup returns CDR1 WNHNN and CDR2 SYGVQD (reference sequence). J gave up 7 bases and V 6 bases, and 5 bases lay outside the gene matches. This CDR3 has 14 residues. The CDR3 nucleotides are TGCGCCAGCAGCGGACTAGCGGGAGGTGGTGAGCAGTACTTC. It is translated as CASSGLAGGGEQYF.

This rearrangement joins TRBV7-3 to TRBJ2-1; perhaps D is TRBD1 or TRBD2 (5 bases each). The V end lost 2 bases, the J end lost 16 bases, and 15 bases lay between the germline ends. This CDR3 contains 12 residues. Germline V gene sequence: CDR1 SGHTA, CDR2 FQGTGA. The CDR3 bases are TGTGCCAGCAGCTTAGGGGGTCCACGAAAATTCTTC. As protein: CASSLGGPRKFF.

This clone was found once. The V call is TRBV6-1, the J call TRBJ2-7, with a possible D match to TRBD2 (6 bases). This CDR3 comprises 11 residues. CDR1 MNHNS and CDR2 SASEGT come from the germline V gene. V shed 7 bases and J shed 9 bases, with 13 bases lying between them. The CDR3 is CASKTREVQYF. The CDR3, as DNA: TGTGCCAGCAAAACCAGGGAGGTGCAGTACTTC.

CDR3 nucleotide sequence: TGTGCCAGCACCCTTAGTGGGAGAAACACTGAAGCTTTCTTT. This codes for CASTLSGRNTEAFF. The rearrangement joins TRBV27 to TRBJ1-1; the D is unclear. CDR1 is MNHEY, CDR2 SMNVEV, per germline (reference sequence). This CDR3 is built from 14 residues. The V end was cut by 7 bases, the J end by 2 bases, with 14 bases between.

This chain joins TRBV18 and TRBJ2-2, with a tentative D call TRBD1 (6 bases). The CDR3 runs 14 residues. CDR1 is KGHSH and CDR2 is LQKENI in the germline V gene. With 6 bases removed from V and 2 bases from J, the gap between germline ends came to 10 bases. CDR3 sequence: CASSEGTNTGELFF. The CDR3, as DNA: TGTGCCAGCTCGGAAGGGACAAACACCGGGGAGCTGTTTTTT.

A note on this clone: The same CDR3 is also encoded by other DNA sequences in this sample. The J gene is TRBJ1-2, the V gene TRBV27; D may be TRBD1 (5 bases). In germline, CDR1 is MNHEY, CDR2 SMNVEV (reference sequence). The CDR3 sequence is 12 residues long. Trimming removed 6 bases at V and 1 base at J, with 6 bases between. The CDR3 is CASRGGNYGYTF. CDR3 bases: TGTGCCAGCAGGGGGGGTAACTATGGCTACACCTTC.